These 10 T cell receptor beta chains originate from one sample sequenced in a study of siplizumab effects on memory and regulatory T cells. Assay: immunoSEQ multiplex PCR; the TCRdb copy retains only in-frame clones and omits some. The profile shows about 100,000 clones, roughly nine tenths of them singletons. Material for sequencing was CD4+ T cells sorted from blood. Receptor source: a human donor in good health.

V and J are TRBV7-8 and TRBJ2-1; possible D gene TRBD2, 6 bases. V was shortened by 4 bases and J by 10 bases, with 20 bases between the two germline ends. The CDR3 is 15 amino acids. The germline CDR1 and CDR2 sequences are SGHVS and FQNEAQ. CDR3: CASSSLDTLGREQFF. The CDR3 coding sequence is TGTGCCAGCAGCTCCCTGGACACCCTAGGGAGGGAGCAGTTCTTC.

The V gene is TRBV18, the J gene TRBJ2-5; D uncertain. Per the germline V gene, CDR1 is KGHSH and CDR2 is LQKENI. The V gene lost 0 bases and the J gene lost 5 bases, with 13 bases spanning the gap. CDR3 length: 15 residues. CDR3 DNA sequence: TGTGCCAGCTCACCACCTGCTGGGATACCGGAGACCCAGTACTTC. Translating gives CASSPPAGIPETQYF.

This clone was counted a single time. This chain joins TRBV5-1 and TRBJ1-5; weak D call: TRBD1 (5 bases). Germline CDR1 reads SGHRS; CDR2 reads YFSETQ. The V gene lost 3 bases and the J gene lost 7 bases, with 11 bases spanning the gap. The CDR3 extends over 13 amino acids. The CDR3 DNA sequence: TGCGCCAGCAGCTGGGGCCCAAGGCAGCCCCAGCATTTT. As protein: CASSWGPRQPQHF.

The genes are TRBV18 and TRBJ1-2; no firm D call. Trimming took off 2 bases at V and 4 bases at J, with 11 bases between the two ends. The CDR3 is 14 residues long. Germline values: CDR1 KGHSH, CDR2 LQKENI. CDR3 region: CASSPDQEIYGYTF. CDR3 coding DNA: TGTGCCAGCTCACCAGATCAGGAGATCTATGGCTACACCTTC.

V usage is TRBV7-3 and J usage is TRBJ1-5; weak D call: TRBD1 (6 bases). The germline V gene has CDR1 SGHTA and CDR2 FQGTGA. The CDR3 runs 14 residues. V shed 0 bases and J shed 8 bases, with 11 bases lying between them. The CDR3, as DNA: TGTGCCAGCAGCTTAACTGGGGGGCAAGAGCCCCAGCATTTT. Residues: CASSLTGGQEPQHF.

The V call is TRBV11-3, the J call TRBJ2-1, with 12 bases aligning to TRBD2. V shed 4 bases, J shed 9 bases, and the junction held 1 base outside the gene matches. The germline gives CDR1 SGHNT, CDR2 YENEEA. The CDR3 has 13 amino acids. CDR3 loop: CASSSSGRGEQFF. CDR3 DNA sequence: TGTGCCAGCAGCTCTAGCGGGAGGGGTGAGCAGTTCTTC.

The chain is built from TRBV2 and TRBJ2-7; 7 bases align to TRBD1. Trimming at V came to 4 bases and at J to 6 bases, leaving 3 bases not matched to a gene. The CDR3 has 12 amino acids. CDR1 is SNHLY and CDR2 is FYNNEI in the germline V gene. CDR3: CASSGQGFEQYF. For the CDR3, the DNA is TGTGCCAGCAGTGGACAGGGCTTCGAGCAGTACTTC.

The V call is TRBV20-1, the J call TRBJ1-1, with D tentatively TRBD1 (6 bases). The CDR3 has 10 residues. Germline V gene lookup returns CDR1 DFQATT and CDR2 SNEGSKA (reference sequence). Trimming shortened V by 3 bases and J by 9 bases, and 8 bases separated the two germline ends. CDR3 sequence (DNA): TGCAGTGCTAGGGACAGCCAAGCTTTCTTT. It specifies CSARDSQAFF.

V and J are TRBV7-6 and TRBJ2-2; 7 bases are a match to TRBD1. Germline CDR1 reads SGHVS; CDR2 reads FNYEAQ. J lost 3 bases, V lost 5 bases, and 6 bases had no gene match. This CDR3 comprises 15 residues. The CDR3 DNA reads TGTGCCAGCAGCCGACATACAGGGGACACCGGGGAGCTGTTTTTT. It specifies CASSRHTGDTGELFF.

This chain uses TRBV19 with TRBJ2-1, with 11 bases matching TRBD2. Trimming took 6 bases from V and 8 from J; bases not matched to a gene: 9. CDR1 is LNHDA and CDR2 is SQIVND in the germline V gene (reference sequence). The CDR3 consists of 15 residues. This CDR3 reads CASRGLAALSDEQFF. The CDR3 nucleotides read TGTGCCAGTAGGGGACTAGCGGCTCTATCGGATGAGCAGTTCTTC.